This T cell receptor (beta chain) emerged from a study of intratumoral heterogeneity in liver cancer. At the level of the whole study: Across the full approximately 13-patient cohort, most patients were male and a median age of approximately 60 years was recorded. To examine intratumor heterogeneity, the study integrated RNA-seq, DNA sequencing, TCR-seq and SNP array data obtained from multiple regions of hepatocellular carcinoma specimens. A total of 70 to 80 multiregional samples from about 14 HCC patients, consisting of approximately 50 tumoral and 20 or so adjacent nontumoral regions, were included in the overall cohort.

For this clone: What antigen it recognizes has not been identified. Base qualities were left out, and no much larger clone turns up one base away.

Broader findings and caveats from the paper: The authors acknowledged a relatively low patient number and under-sampled tumor-infiltrating lymphocyte representation as limitations.

Using the immunoSEQ assay, the TCR beta chain CDR3 regions were sequenced from genomic DNA. Rearranged VDJ segments were amplified with primers that anneal to V and J segments. The paper's processing steps were these. The ImmunoSeq Analyzer software was used to calculate clonality and richness metrics. To find clones with differing abundance between regions, Fisher's exact test was applied together with a beta-binomial method for extra stringency. TCRdb holds this immuneACCESS table with in-frame rearrangements only. Some clones are missing; in checked studies, unresolved V genes explain under half, and the rest has no known cause. The V and J calls and clone size come from that table; D and trimming were worked out from the DNA. For this sample the table gives 20,000 to 25,000 clones, of which around 67% were detected only once. The ten largest clonotypes hold approximately 18% of the sample. Germline trimming: 4 bases from V, 8 bases from J; junction bases outside gene matches: 4. Based on the germline V gene, the CDR1 and CDR2 sequences are MNHEY and SVGAGI. From the cysteine up to the phenylalanine, the CDR3 has a length of 14 residues. Only the CDR3 portion is preserved as DNA: 42 bases, with reading frame beginning at the first base.

Every patient had early-stage hepatocellular carcinoma and went to surgical resection without receiving any prior therapy. The sampled areas showed no macroscopic signs of necrosis or hemorrhage. Multiple regions from a couple of patients underwent TCR sequencing (ImmunoSeq). Frozen resection tissue samples were collected at a distance of at least 1 cm from each other. Samples labelled N were derived from nontumoral liver tissue adjacent to the tumor. Genomic DNA was isolated from bulk tissue with the DNeasy blood and tissue kit. The chain links TRBV6-5 with TRBJ2-1, and 11 junction bases match TRBD2. The receptor comes from a woman aged 70-85 years with hepatocellular carcinoma. Sequencing was performed on tumor-adjacent normal tissue, taken before any cancer treatment. The CDR3 reads as follows: CASSLAGGNDEQFF. In nucleotides, the sequence is TGTGCCAGCAGTTTAGCGGGGGGGAATGATGAGCAGTTCTTC.